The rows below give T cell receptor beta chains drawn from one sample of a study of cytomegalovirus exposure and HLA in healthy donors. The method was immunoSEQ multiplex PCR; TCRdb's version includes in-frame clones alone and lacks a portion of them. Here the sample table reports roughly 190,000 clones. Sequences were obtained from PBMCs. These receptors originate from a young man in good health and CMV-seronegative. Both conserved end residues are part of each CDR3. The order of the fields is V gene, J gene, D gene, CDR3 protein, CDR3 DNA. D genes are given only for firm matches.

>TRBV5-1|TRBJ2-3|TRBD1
CASSFGTGSTDTQYF
TGCGCCAGCAGCTTCGGGACAGGGAGCACAGATACGCAGTATTTT
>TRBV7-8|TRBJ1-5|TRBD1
CASSQSTGGFGLGQPQHF
TGTGCCAGCAGCCAATCGACAGGGGGATTCGGATTGGGTCAGCCCCAGCATTTT
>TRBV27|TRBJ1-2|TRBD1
CASRTGGSIYGYTF
TGTGCCAGCCGGACAGGGGGGTCCATCTATGGCTACACCTTC
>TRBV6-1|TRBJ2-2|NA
CASSEDTFSNTGELFF
TGTGCCAGCAGTGAAGATACGTTCAGTAACACCGGGGAGCTGTTTTTT
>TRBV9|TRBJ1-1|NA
CASSVGSSLVNTEAFF
TGTGCCAGCAGCGTAGGGTCTAGCCTCGTGAACACTGAAGCTTTCTTT
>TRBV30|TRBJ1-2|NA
CAWRQGMDGYTF
TGTGCCTGGAGGCAGGGAATGGATGGCTACACCTTC
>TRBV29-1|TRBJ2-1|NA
CSVDMRRYEQFF
TGCAGCGTTGACATGAGGAGGTATGAGCAGTTCTTC
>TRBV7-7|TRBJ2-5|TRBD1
CASSTIGQGAGETQYF
TGTGCCAGCAGCACGATTGGACAGGGGGCGGGGGAGACCCAGTACTTC
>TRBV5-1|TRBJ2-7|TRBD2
CASSLEPSGALYEQYF
TGCGCCAGCAGCTTGGAGCCTAGCGGGGCACTCTACGAGCAGTACTTC
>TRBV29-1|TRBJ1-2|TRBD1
CSALTGGGYTF
TGCAGCGCCCTGACAGGGGGAGGCTACACCTTC
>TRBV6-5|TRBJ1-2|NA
CASSTPATDSYGYTF
TGTGCCAGCAGTACACCAGCGACCGACAGCTATGGCTACACCTTC
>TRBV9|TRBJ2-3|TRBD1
CASSVGQGATDTQYF
TGTGCCAGCAGCGTCGGACAGGGGGCCACAGATACGCAGTATTTT
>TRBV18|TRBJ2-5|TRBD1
CASSPRDSDNRETQYF
TGTGCCAGCTCACCACGGGACAGCGATAATCGGGAGACCCAGTACTTC
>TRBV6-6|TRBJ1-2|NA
CASSPRSDSRETF
TGTGCCAGCAGTCCACGTTCCGACAGCCGAGAGACCTTC
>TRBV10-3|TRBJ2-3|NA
CAISDRADTQYF
TGTGCCATCAGTGACAGGGCAGATACGCAGTATTTT
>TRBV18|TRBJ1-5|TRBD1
CASSPVPGTGGAGGNQPQHF
TGTGCCAGCTCACCAGTCCCCGGGACAGGGGGCGCCGGTGGCAATCAGCCCCAGCATTTT
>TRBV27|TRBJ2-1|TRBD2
CASTGTSGSNEQFF
TGTGCCAGCACAGGGACTAGCGGGTCCAATGAGCAGTTCTTC
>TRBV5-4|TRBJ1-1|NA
CASSIDRNTEAFF
TGTGCCAGCAGCATTGACAGAAACACTGAAGCTTTCTTT
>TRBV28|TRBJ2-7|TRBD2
CAASRGLAREQYF
TGTGCCGCCAGCCGTGGACTAGCGCGGGAGCAGTACTTC
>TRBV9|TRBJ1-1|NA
CASSVSIGGTEAFF
TGTGCCAGCAGCGTTTCCATAGGGGGCACTGAAGCTTTCTTT
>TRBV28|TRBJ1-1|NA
CASSFMLGGAFF
TGTGCCAGCAGTTTTATGCTGGGGGGAGCTTTCTTT
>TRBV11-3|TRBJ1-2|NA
CASSHSDGDNNYGYTF
TGTGCCAGCAGCCACTCCGACGGGGATAATAACTATGGCTACACCTTC
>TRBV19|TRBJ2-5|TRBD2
CASSPMGRGALRTQYF
TGTGCCAGTAGTCCCATGGGGCGGGGGGCCCTGCGGACCCAGTACTTC
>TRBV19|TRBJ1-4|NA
CASRKSNAATNEKLFF
TGTGCCAGTAGGAAATCAAACGCAGCAACTAATGAAAAACTGTTTTTT
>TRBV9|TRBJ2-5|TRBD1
CASSRGQGVWRGPQETQYF
TGTGCCAGCAGCCGGGGACAGGGGGTATGGCGGGGGCCCCAAGAGACCCAGTACTTC
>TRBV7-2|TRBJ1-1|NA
CASSLNSPEAFF
TGTGCCAGCAGCTTAAACAGCCCTGAAGCTTTCTTT
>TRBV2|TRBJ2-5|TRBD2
CASSENLLAEETQYF
TGTGCCAGCAGTGAGAACTTACTAGCGGAAGAGACCCAGTACTTC
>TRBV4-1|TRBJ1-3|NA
CASTADRSSGNTIYF
TGCGCCAGCACCGCTGACAGGAGCTCTGGAAACACCATATATTTT